This T cell receptor (beta chain) was captured in a study of vaccination effects on CD4 cells after COVID-19. Note on this clone: What it recognizes is unknown.

Expansion with viral peptide pools was applied to antigen-specific CD4+ T cells by the ViraFEST assay prior to sequencing. Culture proceeded for roughly ten days, and CD4+ T cells were then isolated. This person caught SARS-CoV-2 sometime from March to December 2020, and PCR testing confirmed the infection. The repertoire was sequenced with immunoSEQ multiplex PCR; TCRdb's copy has only in-frame clones and lacks some. The sample yields 35,000 to 55,000 clones, roughly four fifths seen once. This CDR3 region has 15 residues. Germline lookup yields CDR1 KGHSH and CDR2 LQKENI. V was pared by 3 bases and J by 3 bases, with 7 bases of the junction left unmatched.

The chain uses TRBV18 and TRBJ2-7; 8 bases line up with TRBD2. This clonotype originated in a human donor who had a prior SARS-CoV-2 infection. Here the sequenced sample was CD4+ T cells from PBMCs cultured with a peptide pool, taken before COVID-19 vaccination. The CDR3 sequence: CASSPNRRGGYEQYF. The CDR3 DNA follows: TGTGCCAGCTCACCGAATCGACGGGGGGGCTACGAGCAGTACTTC.